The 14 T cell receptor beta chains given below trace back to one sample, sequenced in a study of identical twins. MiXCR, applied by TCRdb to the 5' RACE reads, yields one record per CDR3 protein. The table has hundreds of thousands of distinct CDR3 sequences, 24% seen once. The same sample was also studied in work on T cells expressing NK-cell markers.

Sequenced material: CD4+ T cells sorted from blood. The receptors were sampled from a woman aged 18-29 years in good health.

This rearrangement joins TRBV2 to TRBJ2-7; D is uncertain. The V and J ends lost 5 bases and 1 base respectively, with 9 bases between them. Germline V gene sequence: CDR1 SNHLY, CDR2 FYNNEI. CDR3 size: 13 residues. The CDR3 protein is CASSQAISYEQYF. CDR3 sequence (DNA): TGTGCCAGCAGTCAGGCGATTTCCTACGAGCAGTACTTC.

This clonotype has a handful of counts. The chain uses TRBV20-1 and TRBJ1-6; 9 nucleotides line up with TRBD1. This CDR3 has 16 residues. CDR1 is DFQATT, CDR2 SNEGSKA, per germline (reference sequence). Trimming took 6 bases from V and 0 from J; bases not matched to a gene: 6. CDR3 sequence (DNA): TGCAGTGCGACGGGACAGGGCATCTCCTATAATTCACCCCTCCACTTT. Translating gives CSATGQGISYNSPLHF.

Here the CDR3 reads CSVGLGQGMTDEQFF. In DNA form, the CDR3 reads TGCAGCGTTGGTCTGGGACAGGGGATGACTGATGAGCAGTTCTTC. This chain connects TRBV29-1 to TRBJ2-1, with 10 bases aligning to TRBD1. CDR3 size: 15 residues. CDR1 is SQVTM and CDR2 is ANQGSEA in the germline V gene. The junction had 11 bases not matched to a gene; V was cut back by 4 bases and J by 8 bases.

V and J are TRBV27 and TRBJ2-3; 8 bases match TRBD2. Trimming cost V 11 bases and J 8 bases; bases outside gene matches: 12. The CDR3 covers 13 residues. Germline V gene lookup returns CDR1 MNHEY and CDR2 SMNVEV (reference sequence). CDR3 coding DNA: TGTGCCTGCGCGCGACTAGCGTCTGGTACGCAGTATTTT. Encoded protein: CACARLASGTQYF.

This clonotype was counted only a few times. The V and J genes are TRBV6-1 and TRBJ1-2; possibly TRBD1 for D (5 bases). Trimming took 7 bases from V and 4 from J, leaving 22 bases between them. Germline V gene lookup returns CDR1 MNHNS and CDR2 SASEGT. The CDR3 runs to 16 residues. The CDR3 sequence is CASTALGAGRVYGYTF. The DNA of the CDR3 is TGTGCCAGCACCGCCTTGGGAGCAGGGCGAGTCTATGGCTACACCTTC.

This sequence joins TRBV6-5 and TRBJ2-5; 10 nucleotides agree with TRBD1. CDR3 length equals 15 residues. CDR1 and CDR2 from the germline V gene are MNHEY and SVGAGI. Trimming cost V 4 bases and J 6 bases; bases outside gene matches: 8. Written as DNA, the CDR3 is TGTGCCAGCAGTTCCCTGGGACAGGGGAGGAAGACCCAGTACTTC. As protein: CASSSLGQGRKTQYF.

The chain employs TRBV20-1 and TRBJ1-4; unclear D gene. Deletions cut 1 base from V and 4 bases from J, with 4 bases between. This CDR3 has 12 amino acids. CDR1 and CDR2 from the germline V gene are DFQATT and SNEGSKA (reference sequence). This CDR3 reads CSARALNEKLFF. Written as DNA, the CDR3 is TGCAGTGCTAGAGCACTTAATGAAAAACTGTTTTTT.

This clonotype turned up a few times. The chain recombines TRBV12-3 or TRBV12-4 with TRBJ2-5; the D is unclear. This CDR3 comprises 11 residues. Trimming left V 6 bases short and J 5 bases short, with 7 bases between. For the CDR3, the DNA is TGTGCCAGCAGCACAACGGAGACCCAGTACTTC. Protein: CASSTTETQYF.

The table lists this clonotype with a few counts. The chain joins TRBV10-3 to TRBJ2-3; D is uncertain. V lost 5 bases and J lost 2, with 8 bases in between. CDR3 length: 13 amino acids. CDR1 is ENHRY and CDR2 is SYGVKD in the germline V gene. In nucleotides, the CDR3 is TGTGCCATCAGTCAAGGTCTCACAGATACGCAGTATTTT. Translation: CAISQGLTDTQYF.

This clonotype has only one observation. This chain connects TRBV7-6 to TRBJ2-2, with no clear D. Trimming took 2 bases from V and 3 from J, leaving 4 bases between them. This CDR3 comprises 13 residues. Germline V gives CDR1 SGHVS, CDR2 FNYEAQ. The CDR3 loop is CASSLLHTGELFF. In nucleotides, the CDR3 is TGTGCCAGCAGCTTACTCCACACCGGGGAGCTGTTTTTT.

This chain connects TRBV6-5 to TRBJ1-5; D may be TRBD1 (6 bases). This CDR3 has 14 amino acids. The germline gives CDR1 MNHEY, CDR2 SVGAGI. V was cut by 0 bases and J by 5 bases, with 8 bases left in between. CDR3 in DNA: TGTGCCAGCAGTTACTCCCGGACAGATCAGCCCCAGCATTTT. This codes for CASSYSRTDQPQHF.

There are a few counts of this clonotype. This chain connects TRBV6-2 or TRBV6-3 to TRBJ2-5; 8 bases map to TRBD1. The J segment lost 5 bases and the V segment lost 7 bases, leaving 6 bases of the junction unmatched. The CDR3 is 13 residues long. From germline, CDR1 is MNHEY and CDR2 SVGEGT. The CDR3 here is CASKRTGLETQYF. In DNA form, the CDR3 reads TGTGCCAGCAAGAGGACAGGGCTGGAGACCCAGTACTTC.

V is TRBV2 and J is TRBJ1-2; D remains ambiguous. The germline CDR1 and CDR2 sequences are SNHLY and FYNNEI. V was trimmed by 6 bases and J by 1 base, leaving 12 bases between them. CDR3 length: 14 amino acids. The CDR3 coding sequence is TGTGCCAGCAGATACCAAGCACTTAACTATGGCTACACCTTC. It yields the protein CASRYQALNYGYTF.

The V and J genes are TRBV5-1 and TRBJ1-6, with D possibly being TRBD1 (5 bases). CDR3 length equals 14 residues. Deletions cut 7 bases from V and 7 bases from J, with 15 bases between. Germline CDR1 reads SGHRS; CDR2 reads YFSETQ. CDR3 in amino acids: CASGVGGGNSPLHF. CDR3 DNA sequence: TGCGCCAGCGGGGTTGGGGGTGGAAATTCACCCCTCCACTTT.